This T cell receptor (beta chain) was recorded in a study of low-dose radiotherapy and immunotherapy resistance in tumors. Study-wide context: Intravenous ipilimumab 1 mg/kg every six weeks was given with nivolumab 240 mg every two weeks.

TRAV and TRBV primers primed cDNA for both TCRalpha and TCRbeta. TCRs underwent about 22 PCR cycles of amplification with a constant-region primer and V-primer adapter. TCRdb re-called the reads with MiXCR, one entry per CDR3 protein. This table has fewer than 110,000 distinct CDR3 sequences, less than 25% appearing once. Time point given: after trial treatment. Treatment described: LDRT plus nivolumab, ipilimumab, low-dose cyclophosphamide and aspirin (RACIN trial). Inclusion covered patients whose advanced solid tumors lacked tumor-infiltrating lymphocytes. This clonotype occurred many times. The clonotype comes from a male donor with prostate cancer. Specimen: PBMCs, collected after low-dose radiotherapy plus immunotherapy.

This CDR3 is CASSVQAGGTGELFF. The CDR3 nucleotides are TGTGCCAGCAGTGTACAGGCTGGGGGCACCGGGGAGCTGTTTTTT. The V gene is TRBV6-2 or TRBV6-3, the J gene TRBJ2-2; D is perhaps TRBD1 or TRBD2 (5 bases each). Germline V gene sequence: CDR1 MNHEY, CDR2 SVGEGT. This CDR3 comprises 15 residues. Trimming took off 5 bases at V and 4 bases at J, with 14 bases between the two ends.